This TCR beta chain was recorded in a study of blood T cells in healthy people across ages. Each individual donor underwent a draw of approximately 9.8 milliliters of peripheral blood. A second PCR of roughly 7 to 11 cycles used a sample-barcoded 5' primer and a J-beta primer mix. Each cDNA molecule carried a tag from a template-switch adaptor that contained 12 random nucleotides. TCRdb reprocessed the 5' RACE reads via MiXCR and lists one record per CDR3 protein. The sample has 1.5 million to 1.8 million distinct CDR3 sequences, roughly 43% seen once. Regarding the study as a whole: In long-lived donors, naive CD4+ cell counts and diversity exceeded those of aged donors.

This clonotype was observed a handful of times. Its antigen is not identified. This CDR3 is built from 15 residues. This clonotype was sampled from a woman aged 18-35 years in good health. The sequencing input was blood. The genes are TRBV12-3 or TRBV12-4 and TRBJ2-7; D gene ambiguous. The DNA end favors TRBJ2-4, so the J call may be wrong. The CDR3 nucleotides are TGTGCCAGCAGTCTTCAAGGGTTGGGGTGGAACATTCAGTACTTC. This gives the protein CASSLQGLGWNIQYF.